This entry describes one TCR beta chain. Antigen specificity is unknown. TCR beta libraries were prepared from cDNA with unique molecular identifiers. One entry per CDR3 protein, called by TCRdb with MiXCR from the PCR reads. The data contain roughly 170,000 distinct CDR3 sequences, 30% of them singletons. This entry belongs to a study of post-analysis software for immune sequencing data. CDR1 is SGHVS and CDR2 is FQNEAQ in the germline V gene. V lost 3 bases and J 5 bases, leaving 4 bases between the germline ends. CDR3 length equals 11 residues. Study-level results: When compared against controls, multiple sclerosis patients showed significantly lower normalized Chao1 diversity. With TRBV5-6, TRBV5-1 and TRBV20-1 included, about five TRBV segments were more frequent in patients than in controls. Under F measure analysis, samples from one preparation batch co-clustered strongly.

This chain connects TRBV7-8 to TRBJ2-5, with D unresolved. The source is a girl aged 10-17 years with multiple sclerosis. Specimen: blood. The CDR3 sequence: CASSFMETQYF. In nucleotides, the CDR3 is TGTGCCAGCAGCTTCATGGAGACCCAGTACTTC.